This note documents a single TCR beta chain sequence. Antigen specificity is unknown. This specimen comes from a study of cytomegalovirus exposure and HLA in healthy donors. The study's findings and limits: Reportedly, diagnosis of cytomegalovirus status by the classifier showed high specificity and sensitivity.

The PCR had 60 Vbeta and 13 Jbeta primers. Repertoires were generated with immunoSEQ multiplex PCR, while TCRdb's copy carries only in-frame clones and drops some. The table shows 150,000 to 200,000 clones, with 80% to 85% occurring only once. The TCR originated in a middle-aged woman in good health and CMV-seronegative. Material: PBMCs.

This chain's CDR3 is CASSRTSGSYEQFF. CDR3 DNA sequence: TGTGCCAGTAGCCGGACTAGCGGGAGCTATGAGCAGTTCTTC. V and J are TRBV19 and TRBJ2-1, with 13 bases aligning to TRBD2. Germline values: CDR1 LNHDA, CDR2 SQIVND (reference sequence). V was clipped by 6 bases and J by 8 bases; unmatched bases: 4. CDR3 length equals 14 residues.